The 29 T cell receptor beta chains reported below all come from one sample, sequenced in a study of T cell repertoires in cytomegalovirus infection. Antigens of these TCRs are unknown. TCRdb ran MiXCR on the reads and lists one entry per CDR3 protein. The sample shows roughly 700,000 distinct CDR3 sequences, around 35% of them seen only once. This specimen consisted of cultured PBMCs, obtained from culture after CMV antigen stimulation. Source of these receptors: a human donor in good health (CMV status not recorded). Some clones in this sample may be carry-over from other donors' samples.

CDR3 bases: TGTGCCAGCAGTATAGAGTTCTCTGGAAACACCATATATTTT. Its protein product is CASSIEFSGNTIYF. The chain combines TRBV2 with TRBJ1-3; D is undetermined. The CDR3 contains 14 residues. Germline V gene lookup returns CDR1 SNHLY and CDR2 FYNNEI. V dropped 5 bases and J dropped 0 bases, with 8 bases sitting between them.

This clonotype was seen many times. V usage is TRBV7-2 and J usage is TRBJ2-3, with unresolved D. The germline CDR1 and CDR2 sequences are SGHTA and FQGNSA. The V gene lost 1 base and the J gene lost 7 bases, with 9 bases spanning the gap. This CDR3 spans 13 amino acids. This CDR3 reads CASSLGASYTQYF. CDR3 DNA: TGTGCCAGCAGCTTAGGGGCCTCCTATACGCAGTATTTT.

The chain links TRBV30 to TRBJ2-1, with TRBD2 matching 10 bases. Per germline, CDR1 GTSNPN and CDR2 SVGIG (reference sequence). The trim removed 4 bases at V and 11 bases at J, leaving 5 bases unmatched. The CDR3 extends over 12 amino acids. CDR3 region: CAWNEREGQQFF. The DNA of the CDR3 is TGTGCCTGGAATGAGCGGGAGGGCCAGCAGTTCTTC.

This clonotype was counted between two and nine times. The CDR3 DNA sequence: TGTGCCAGCAGCTTAGCCCGGGTTTCGGGCTACACCTTC. Translated: CASSLARVSGYTF. V and J are TRBV7-2 and TRBJ1-2, with no clear D. This CDR3 is built from 13 residues. CDR1 SGHTA and CDR2 FQGNSA come from the germline V gene. Trimming left V 0 bases short and J 8 bases short, with 10 bases between.

This rearrangement joins TRBV2 to TRBJ2-3; 7 bases are a match to TRBD2. The length of the CDR3 is 15 residues. V was clipped by 3 bases and J by 6 bases; unmatched bases: 9. Germline V lookup: CDR1 SNHLY, CDR2 FYNNEI. CDR3 sequence: CASSDRTSWVDTQYF. CDR3 sequence (DNA): TGTGCCAGCAGTGATCGGACTAGTTGGGTGGATACGCAGTATTTT. The variable domain in full, with the rest retrieved from reference TRBV2 and TRBJ2-3, is EPEVTQTPSHQVTQMGQEVILRCVPISNHLYFYWYRQILGQKVEFLVSFYNNEISEKSEIFDDQFSVERPDGSNFTLKIRSTKLEDSAMYFCASSDRTSWVDTQYFGPGTRLTVL.

There are many counts of this clonotype. The V gene is TRBV7-2, the J gene TRBJ2-7, with TRBD1 matching over 10 bases. V shed 5 bases and J 3 bases; nucleotides not matched to a gene: 7. This CDR3 has 15 residues. Germline V gene data show CDR1 as SGHTA and CDR2 as FQGNSA. The CDR3 sequence: CASSPGTGALYEQYF. The DNA for the CDR3 is TGTGCCAGCAGCCCCGGGACAGGGGCGCTCTACGAGCAGTACTTC.

This clonotype appeared a few times. The V call is TRBV30, the J call TRBJ1-5; D is unclear. The CDR3 loop spans 15 amino acids. Germline-derived CDR1 and CDR2 are GTSNPN and SVGIG (reference sequence). V lost 0 bases and J lost 0, with 9 bases in between. The CDR3: CAWSVTVNSNQPQHF. Here the CDR3 DNA reads TGTGCCTGGAGTGTAACAGTTAATAGCAATCAGCCCCAGCATTTT.

This clonotype has only a few counts. This chain joins TRBV15 and TRBJ2-3; 12 nucleotides align to TRBD2. Trimming removed 8 bases from V and 4 bases from J; junction bases left unmatched: 7. The CDR3 has 15 amino acids. In germline, CDR1 is LNHNV, CDR2 YYDKDF (reference sequence). The CDR3 protein is CATAGLAGMADTQYF. As DNA, the CDR3 is TGTGCCACCGCCGGACTAGCGGGAATGGCAGATACGCAGTATTTT.

CDR3: CASSLGSMTDTQYF. Written as DNA, the CDR3 is TGCGCCAGTTCTCTTGGGAGTATGACAGATACGCAGTATTTT. This chain uses TRBV10-1 with TRBJ2-3, with D perhaps matching TRBD2 (5 bases). Germline values: CDR1 WNHNN, CDR2 SYGVQD (reference sequence). The CDR3 contains 14 residues. Trimming cost V 9 bases and J 3 bases, with 16 bases left between them.

Only a few counts were recorded for this clonotype. The J gene is TRBJ2-4, the V gene TRBV12-3 or TRBV12-4, with TRBD1 matching 9 bases. CDR3 length: 14 amino acids. V gave up 6 bases and J gave up 9 bases; unmatched junction bases: 9. CDR3 sequence (DNA): TGTGCCAGCAGCCCTCCGGGACAGGGAAGCATTCAGTACTTC. It translates to CASSPPGQGSIQYF.

The V call is TRBV2, the J call TRBJ1-1; 8 bases fit TRBD1. Germline assignment: CDR1 SNHLY and CDR2 FYNNEI. The CDR3 has 12 amino acids. J gave up 8 bases and V 5 bases, and 4 bases lay outside the gene matches. The CDR3 DNA reads TGTGCCAGCAGTCCAGACAGGGGCGAAGCTTTCTTT. It yields the protein CASSPDRGEAFF. The whole variable domain, remainder taken from reference TRBV2 and TRBJ1-1, is EPEVTQTPSHQVTQMGQEVILRCVPISNHLYFYWYRQILGQKVEFLVSFYNNEISEKSEIFDDQFSVERPDGSNFTLKIRSTKLEDSAMYFCASSPDRGEAFFGQGTRLTVV.

This clonotype has at least ten counts. The V call is TRBV7-8, the J call TRBJ2-7; TRBD2 is a possible D gene (5 bases). The germline V gene has CDR1 SGHVS and CDR2 FQNEAQ. The ends were cut back, 1 base at V and 0 bases at J, with 16 bases in the middle. This CDR3 region has 17 residues. CDR3 region: CASSLVSGNQISYEQYF. CDR3 nucleotide sequence: TGTGCCAGCAGCTTAGTGTCGGGAAACCAAATCTCCTACGAGCAGTACTTC.

This clonotype was seen more than once but under ten times. The V gene is TRBV20-1, the J gene TRBJ2-3; TRBD2 matches at 8 bases. The V segment lost 5 bases and the J segment 5 bases; nucleotides outside the gene matches: 6. From germline, CDR1 is DFQATT and CDR2 SNEGSKA (reference sequence). The CDR3 is 13 residues long. Here the CDR3 reads CSAGGGIRDTQYF. For the CDR3, the DNA is TGCAGTGCTGGCGGGGGGATAAGAGATACGCAGTATTTT.

This rearrangement joins TRBV12-3 or TRBV12-4 to TRBJ2-3, with D possibly TRBD1 on 5 matching bases. The germline V and J ends were trimmed by 7 bases and 2 bases, with 19 bases remaining between them. The CDR3 has 16 amino acids. The CDR3 sequence is CASTRGTGAYTDTQYF. The CDR3 DNA sequence: TGTGCCAGCACCCGAGGAACAGGAGCCTACACAGATACGCAGTATTTT.

The CDR3 protein is CASSETSLNEQYF. The CDR3 DNA sequence: TGTGCCAGCAGTGAAACCTCCCTCAACGAGCAGTACTTC. The rearrangement links TRBV11-2 to TRBJ2-7; D is unresolved. CDR1 and CDR2 from the germline V gene are SGHAT and FQNNGV. The CDR3 is made up of 13 amino acids. Trimming stripped 6 bases from V and 5 bases from J, with 14 bases between.

J is TRBJ1-4 and V is TRBV7-9; D perhaps matches TRBD1 (5 bases). The CDR3 consists of 18 residues. Per germline, CDR1 SEHNR and CDR2 FQNEAQ (reference sequence). The ends were cut back, 3 bases at V and 2 bases at J, with 19 bases in the middle. CDR3 region: CASSLWGTGTGTNEKLFF. Here the CDR3 DNA reads TGTGCCAGCAGCTTGTGGGGGACCGGAACGGGGACTAATGAAAAACTGTTTTTT. Full variable domain (rest looked up from reference TRBV7-9 and TRBJ1-4): DTGVSQNPRHKITKRGQNVTFRCDPISEHNRLYWYRQTLGQGPEFLTYFQNEAQLEKSRLLSDRFSAERPKGSFSTLEIQRTEQGDSAMYLCASSLWGTGTGTNEKLFFGSGTQLSVL.

The chain has TRBV6-1 and TRBJ2-5; D unclear. V gave up 3 bases and J gave up 3 bases, with 11 bases separating them. Germline loops: CDR1 MNHNS, CDR2 SASEGT. The CDR3 loop spans 14 amino acids. CDR3 protein: CASSDPPGEETQYF. The CDR3 coding sequence is TGTGCCAGCAGTGACCCTCCTGGGGAAGAGACCCAGTACTTC.

The rearrangement links TRBV12-3 or TRBV12-4 to TRBJ1-3; D ambiguous. Trimming shortened V by 8 bases and J by 2 bases, and 13 bases separated the two germline ends. This CDR3 contains 14 residues. The CDR3 DNA reads TGTGCCAGCGGCCTAAGGTGGGCTGGAAACACCATATATTTT. Encoded protein: CASGLRWAGNTIYF.

The rearrangement links TRBV12-3 or TRBV12-4 to TRBJ1-5, with D perhaps matching TRBD1 (5 bases). Trimming stripped 6 bases from V and 1 base from J, with 13 bases between. The CDR3 has 15 amino acids. The CDR3 region has the DNA TGTGCCAGCAGGCCCCGGGGGTCAAGCAATCAGCCCCAGCATTTT. Protein: CASRPRGSSNQPQHF.

A few counts support this clonotype. J is TRBJ2-7 and V is TRBV19, with 8 bases identical to TRBD2. Germline trimming cut 3 bases from V and 1 base from J; bases unmatched to any gene: 5. This CDR3 spans 15 amino acids. The germline V gene has CDR1 LNHDA and CDR2 SQIVND (reference sequence). CDR3 nucleotides: TGTGCCAGTAGTATTTTGGCTAGCGGGTCCTACGAGCAGTACTTC. This gives the protein CASSILASGSYEQYF.

The J gene is TRBJ1-6, the V gene TRBV7-9, with 10 bases lining up with TRBD1. The CDR3 is 15 residues long. With 5 bases clipped from V and 5 bases from J, the junction kept 3 bases outside the gene matches. The V gene's germline CDR1 is SEHNR and CDR2 FQNEAQ (reference sequence). CDR3 residues: CASSRGQGNNSPLHF. The CDR3 DNA follows: TGTGCCAGCAGCCGGGGACAGGGGAATAATTCACCCCTCCACTTT. The whole variable domain, filled in from reference TRBV7-9 and TRBJ1-6, reads DTGVSQNPRHKITKRGQNVTFRCDPISEHNRLYWYRQTLGQGPEFLTYFQNEAQLEKSRLLSDRFSAERPKGSFSTLEIQRTEQGDSAMYLCASSRGQGNNSPLHFGNGTRLTVT.

This clonotype was found a few times. The chain has TRBV7-2 and TRBJ2-3; 8 bases line up with TRBD2. Germline assignment: CDR1 SGHTA and CDR2 FQGNSA. The CDR3 consists of 18 residues. The ends lost 2 bases at V and 4 bases at J; junction bases unmatched: 14. CDR3 DNA: TGTGCCAGCAGCTTACAAAACCTTAGGAGCGGGAGCGCAGATACGCAGTATTTT. Protein: CASSLQNLRSGSADTQYF.

This sequence joins TRBV28 and TRBJ1-2; D is possibly TRBD1 (5 bases). The CDR3 has 11 amino acids. Germline loops: CDR1 MDHEN, CDR2 SYDVKM. V was cut by 3 bases and J by 13 bases, with 12 bases left in between. CDR3 amino acids: CASSFRGPGTF. The CDR3 region has the DNA TGTGCCAGCAGTTTTCGGGGACCTGGCACCTTC.

This clonotype turned up a few times. In nucleotides, the CDR3 is TGCGCCAGCAGCCTACAACCCCAGGGTTCGGGCAATCAGCCCCAGCATTTT. Protein sequence: CASSLQPQGSGNQPQHF. The J gene is TRBJ1-5, the V gene TRBV5-1, with D tentatively TRBD1 (5 bases). Germline V gene sequence: CDR1 SGHRS, CDR2 YFSETQ. Trimming removed 4 bases at V and 2 bases at J, with 19 bases between. The CDR3 is 17 amino acids.

V usage is TRBV12-3 or TRBV12-4 and J usage is TRBJ1-1; 8 bases are a match to TRBD1. The CDR3 is 14 amino acids. Trimming at V came to 5 bases and at J to 4 bases, leaving 6 bases not matched to a gene. The CDR3 sequence is CASSPFQGATEAFF. CDR3 bases: TGTGCCAGCAGTCCCTTTCAGGGGGCCACTGAAGCTTTCTTT.

The chain carries TRBV2 and TRBJ2-1; TRBD2 matches 10 bases. Germline CDR1 is SNHLY and CDR2 is FYNNEI. The CDR3 is 18 amino acids. J gave up 7 bases and V 2 bases, and 14 bases lay outside the gene matches. The CDR3 loop reads CASSETGPSSGRANEQFF. For the CDR3, the DNA is TGTGCCAGCAGTGAAACGGGTCCCTCCAGCGGGAGGGCAAATGAGCAGTTCTTC.

The CDR3 here is CASKPWTGPNQPQHF. The CDR3 DNA follows: TGTGCCAGCAAGCCCTGGACAGGCCCGAATCAGCCCCAGCATTTT. This chain uses TRBV28 with TRBJ1-5, with 7 bases identical to TRBD1. The J segment lost 4 bases and the V segment lost 7 bases, leaving 10 bases of the junction unmatched. Germline CDR1 and CDR2: MDHEN and SYDVKM. The CDR3 has 15 residues.

The rearrangement uses TRBV28 and TRBJ2-5, with D uncertain. The V end lost 7 bases, the J end lost 2 bases, and 14 bases lay between the germline ends. Looked up from germline, CDR1 is MDHEN and CDR2 is SYDVKM. The CDR3 is made up of 14 amino acids. As DNA, the CDR3 is TGTGCCAGCATCAAACCGAACGGACAAGAGACCCAGTACTTC. Translated, it gives CASIKPNGQETQYF. The variable domain in full, completed from reference TRBV28 and TRBJ2-5, reads DVKVTQSSRYLVKRTGEKVFLECVQDMDHENMFWYRQDPGLGLRLIYFSYDVKMKEKGDIPEGYSVSREKKERFSLILESASTNQTSMYLCASIKPNGQETQYFGPGTRLLVL.

At least ten counts were recorded for this clonotype. V is TRBV7-2 and J is TRBJ2-3; D unresolved. The V gene's germline CDR1 is SGHTA and CDR2 FQGNSA. This CDR3 contains 14 residues. V was cut by 1 base and J by 9 bases, with 14 bases left in between. The CDR3 loop reads CASSLGGLQSTQYF. The CDR3 DNA follows: TGTGCCAGCAGCTTAGGTGGCCTCCAGAGCACGCAGTATTTT.